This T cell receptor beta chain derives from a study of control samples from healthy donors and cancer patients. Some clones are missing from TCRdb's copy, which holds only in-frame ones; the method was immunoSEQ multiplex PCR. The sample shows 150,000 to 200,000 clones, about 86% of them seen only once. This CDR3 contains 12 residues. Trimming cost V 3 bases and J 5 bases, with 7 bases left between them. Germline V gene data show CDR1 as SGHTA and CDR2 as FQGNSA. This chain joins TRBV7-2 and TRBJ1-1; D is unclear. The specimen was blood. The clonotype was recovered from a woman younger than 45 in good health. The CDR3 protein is CASSFPGTEAFF. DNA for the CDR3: TGTGCCAGCAGCTTCCCGGGTACTGAAGCTTTCTTT.